These 25 T cell receptor beta chains share one sample of origin, sequenced in a study of pediatric ulcerative colitis. TCRdb's table, derived via immunoSEQ multiplex PCR, lists solely in-frame clones and lacks some. The sample contains 55,000 to 80,000 clones, 77% of which appear only once. Sequenced: blood. These receptors all stem from a boy aged 5-17 years with moderate ulcerative colitis.

V gene TRBV5-1 combines with J gene TRBJ2-7, with a weak D call TRBD1 (5 bases). The V gene's germline CDR1 is SGHRS and CDR2 YFSETQ. The V gene lost 3 bases and the J gene lost 4 bases, with 20 bases spanning the gap. CDR3 size: 16 residues. In nucleotides, the CDR3 is TGCGCCAGCAGCTCCGGACACCGAGCAATGATTTACGAGCAGTACTTC. It yields the protein CASSSGHRAMIYEQYF.

In nucleotides, the CDR3 is TGCGCCAGCAGCCAATCCCCCCGAGGGGAACAGCCCCAGCATTTT. Its protein product is CASSQSPRGEQPQHF. The J gene is TRBJ1-5, the V gene TRBV4-1, with D possibly TRBD1 on 5 matching bases. This CDR3 region has 15 residues. Per germline, CDR1 MGHRA and CDR2 YSYEKL. V lost 2 bases, J lost 7 bases, and 15 bases lay in between.

The V gene is TRBV6-5, the J gene TRBJ2-1; no clear D gene. V was clipped by 2 bases and J by 0 bases, with 8 bases between them. The CDR3 length is 15 residues. Germline assignment: CDR1 MNHEY and CDR2 SVGAGI. The CDR3 region is CASSYRLSSYNEQFF. For the CDR3, the DNA is TGTGCCAGCAGTTACAGGTTGAGCTCCTACAATGAGCAGTTCTTC.

This clone was recorded a few times. This chain joins TRBV25-1 and TRBJ1-1, with D perhaps matching TRBD1 (5 bases). V was trimmed by 7 bases and J by 2 bases, leaving 11 bases between them. Looked up from germline, CDR1 is MGHDK and CDR2 is SYGVNS. The CDR3 length is 13 residues. The CDR3 is CASTGAPNTEAFF. CDR3 in DNA: TGTGCCAGCACTGGGGCACCAAACACTGAAGCTTTCTTT.

V is TRBV5-1 and J is TRBJ2-7, with D hard to call. CDR3 length equals 14 residues. Trimming cost V 5 bases and J 0 bases, with 12 bases left between them. CDR1 SGHRS and CDR2 YFSETQ come from the germline V gene. CDR3 in DNA: TGCGCCAGCAGGAACCGGGCAGGCTCCTACGAGCAGTACTTC. Translating it yields CASRNRAGSYEQYF.

This chain uses TRBV5-6 with TRBJ1-1; the D is unclear. The length of the CDR3 is 14 residues. Germline CDR1 and CDR2: SGHDT and YYEEEE. V was cut by 4 bases and J by 4 bases, with 14 bases left in between. CDR3 in DNA: TGTGCCAGCAGCATAAGGACGGCGGCCACTGAAGCTTTCTTT. It codes for CASSIRTAATEAFF.

The chain joins TRBV19 to TRBJ2-7; 7 positions match TRBD1. J gave up 8 bases and V 6 bases, and 13 bases lay outside the gene matches. CDR1 is LNHDA, CDR2 SQIVND, per germline (reference sequence). This CDR3 has 14 residues. In DNA form, the CDR3 reads TGTGCCAGTAGGCCCGGGACAGACACCCGTAAGCAGTACTTC. This gives the protein CASRPGTDTRKQYF.

The chain links TRBV11-2 to TRBJ2-1; 11 nucleotides align to TRBD2. The V segment lost 2 bases and the J segment 7 bases; nucleotides outside the gene matches: 7. Germline lookup yields CDR1 SGHAT and CDR2 FQNNGV. CDR3 length: 16 amino acids. The CDR3 sequence: CASSLFLAGGGNEQFF. The CDR3 bases are TGTGCCAGCAGCTTATTTTTAGCGGGAGGGGGTAATGAGCAGTTCTTC.

This clone came up a few times. V gene TRBV2 combines with J gene TRBJ1-2; D is perhaps TRBD1 (5 bases). CDR1 SNHLY and CDR2 FYNNEI come from the germline V gene. V was trimmed by 2 bases and J by 8 bases, leaving 15 bases between them. This CDR3 comprises 14 residues. CDR3 protein: CASSEPTAEGGYTF. CDR3 in DNA: TGTGCCAGCAGTGAACCGACAGCAGAGGGAGGCTACACCTTC.

V usage is TRBV11-2 and J usage is TRBJ1-3; no definite D call. V lost 4 bases to trimming and J lost 4 bases, with 14 bases between them. In germline, CDR1 is SGHAT, CDR2 FQNNGV. CDR3 length equals 15 residues. The DNA for the CDR3 is TGTGCCAGCAGCTCCGGAACCCTGGAAGGAAACACCATATATTTT. Translated: CASSSGTLEGNTIYF.

This clone has just one count. This chain joins TRBV23-1 and TRBJ1-2; D remains ambiguous. TRBV23-1 is given ORF status, its function remaining uncertain. The CDR3 runs 17 residues. V lost 2 bases, J lost 5 bases, and 21 bases lay in between. This CDR3 reads CASSQPGLGPRTYGYTF. The CDR3 DNA sequence: TGCGCCAGCAGTCAACCCGGCCTTGGGCCTCGAACATATGGCTACACCTTC.

The chain carries TRBV10-1 and TRBJ2-7; tentatively, D is TRBD1 (5 bases). Germline V gene lookup returns CDR1 WNHNN and CDR2 SYGVQD (reference sequence). The CDR3 totals 14 residues. Trimming removed 3 bases from V and 4 bases from J, with 13 bases in between. The CDR3 here is CASSDGASIYEQYF. CDR3 sequence (DNA): TGCGCCAGCAGTGATGGGGCTAGTATTTACGAGCAGTACTTC.

The chain uses TRBV6-5 and TRBJ1-6; D gene uncertain. CDR3 size: 16 residues. Germline assignment: CDR1 MNHEY and CDR2 SVGAGI. V dropped 2 bases and J dropped 8 bases, with 16 bases sitting between them. The CDR3: CASSYLGRLVDSPLHF. DNA for the CDR3: TGTGCCAGCAGTTACCTGGGCAGGCTAGTCGATTCACCCCTCCACTTT.

The chain combines TRBV2 with TRBJ1-4; D is perhaps TRBD1 (5 bases). Germline assignment: CDR1 SNHLY and CDR2 FYNNEI. Trimming took off 7 bases at V and 7 bases at J, with 10 bases between the two ends. CDR3 length: 12 residues. This CDR3 is CASKARVEKLFF. The CDR3, as DNA: TGTGCCAGCAAGGCCAGGGTTGAAAAACTGTTTTTT. Complete variable domain (other parts from reference TRBV2 and TRBJ1-4): EPEVTQTPSHQVTQMGQEVILRCVPISNHLYFYWYRQILGQKVEFLVSFYNNEISEKSEIFDDQFSVERPDGSNFTLKIRSTKLEDSAMYFCASKARVEKLFFGSGTQLSVL.

This chain joins TRBV2 and TRBJ1-4; TRBD1 might be the D (6 bases). Trimming pared 7 bases from V and 3 bases from J, leaving 15 bases between. The CDR3 extends over 15 amino acids. Germline V gene lookup returns CDR1 SNHLY and CDR2 FYNNEI. This chain's CDR3 is CASTEGGAPNEKLFF. CDR3 DNA sequence: TGTGCCAGCACCGAAGGGGGGGCGCCTAATGAAAAACTGTTTTTT.

The CDR3 DNA is TGTGCCAGCAGCTTACCACAAGGGCGATCACCCCTCCACTTT. This gives the protein CASSLPQGRSPLHF. The gene calls are TRBV7-2 and TRBJ1-6; D uncertain. The germline V and J ends were trimmed by 2 bases and 10 bases, with 12 bases remaining between them. Germline V CDR1 and CDR2: SGHTA, FQGNSA. This CDR3 is built from 14 residues. Supplemented by reference TRBV7-2 and TRBJ1-6, the full variable domain reads GAGVSQSPSNKVTEKGKDVELRCDPISGHTALYWYRQSLGQGLEFLIYFQGNSAPDKSGLPSDRFSAERTGGSVSTLTIQRTQQEDSAVYLCASSLPQGRSPLHFGNGTRLTVT.

This sequence joins TRBV6-4 and TRBJ2-3; tentatively, D is TRBD2 (6 bases). The CDR3 is made up of 16 amino acids. Germline V gene sequence: CDR1 MRHNA, CDR2 SNTAGT. V lost 6 bases and J 4 bases, leaving 20 bases between the germline ends. The CDR3 sequence: CASREDYPGPPDTQYF. CDR3 bases: TGTGCCAGCAGGGAGGACTACCCGGGTCCTCCAGATACGCAGTATTTT.

This sequence joins TRBV29-1 and TRBJ1-2; 12 bases map to TRBD1. The CDR3 has 12 residues. Germline lookup yields CDR1 SQVTM and CDR2 ANQGSEA. The V and J ends lost 6 bases and 14 bases, in that order; junction bases with no gene match: 10. Here the CDR3 reads CSVDRDRGRGTF. CDR3 nucleotide sequence: TGCAGCGTCGACCGGGACAGGGGGCGCGGGACCTTC.

This chain connects TRBV7-9 to TRBJ1-1; no definite D call. CDR1 and CDR2 from the germline V gene are SEHNR and FQNEAQ (reference sequence). V lost 2 bases to trimming and J lost 8 bases, with 3 bases between them. The CDR3 consists of 10 residues. Here the CDR3 DNA reads TGTGCCAGCAGCTTACGAGAAGCTTTCTTT. It codes for CASSLREAFF.

The chain recombines TRBV4-2 with TRBJ2-7, with 9 positions matching TRBD2. Germline CDR1 LGHNA, CDR2 YNFKEQ. V lost 0 bases and J lost 1; bases outside the gene matches: 13. The length of the CDR3 is 19 residues. For the CDR3, the DNA is TGTGCCAGCAGCCAAGAGTTTGCTAGCGGGACAGAAGGTTCCTACGAGCAGTACTTC. Its translation is CASSQEFASGTEGSYEQYF.

The V and J genes are TRBV9 and TRBJ2-3; D ambiguous. The CDR3 is 12 residues long. Trimming removed 4 bases from V and 5 bases from J, with 8 bases in between. Germline V gives CDR1 SGDLS, CDR2 YYNGEE. The CDR3 coding sequence is TGTGCCAGCAGCAATGCAGGAGATACGCAGTATTTT. Its protein is CASSNAGDTQYF.

This clone was detected a few times. This chain links TRBV7-4 with TRBJ2-1, with D hard to call. Trimming removed 5 bases from V and 4 bases from J, with 15 bases in between. CDR3 length equals 15 residues. Germline CDR1 is SGHVT and CDR2 is SQSDAQ. CDR3 residues: CASSPRCNRYNEQFF. In DNA, the CDR3 is TGTGCCAGCAGCCCCCGGTGTAACAGATACAATGAGCAGTTCTTC.

The gene calls are TRBV5-4 and TRBJ2-7; D gene ambiguous. The CDR3 contains 13 residues. CDR1 SGHNT and CDR2 YYREEE come from the germline V gene (reference sequence). With 0 bases removed from V and 6 bases from J, the gap between germline ends came to 10 bases. The CDR3: CASSLGGSREQYF. The CDR3 nucleotides are TGTGCCAGCAGCTTGGGGGGTTCGCGCGAGCAGTACTTC. Using reference TRBV5-4 and TRBJ2-7 for the parts outside the CDR3, the full variable domain is ETGVTQSPTHLIKTRGQQVTLRCSSQSGHNTVSWYQQALGQGPQFIFQYYREEENGRGNFPPRFSGLQFPNYSSELNVNALELDDSALYLCASSLGGSREQYFGPGTRLTVT.

The chain couples TRBV11-2 to TRBJ1-2, with a weak D call TRBD1 (6 bases). The CDR3 has 14 residues. CDR1 and CDR2 from the germline V gene are SGHAT and FQNNGV. V lost 5 bases and J lost 8, with 18 bases in between. CDR3 bases: TGTGCCAGCAGCCCCACGGAGTCAGGGGACGGCTACACCTTC. This gives the protein CASSPTESGDGYTF. Together with reference TRBV11-2 and TRBJ1-2, the CDR3 gives the full variable domain: EAGVAQSPRYKIIEKRQSVAFWCNPISGHATLYWYQQILGQGPKLLIQFQNNGVVDDSQLPKDRFSAERLKGVDSTLKIQPAKLEDSAVYLCASSPTESGDGYTFGSGTRLTVV.

The chain recombines TRBV6-1 with TRBJ2-7, with D unresolved. This CDR3 is built from 13 residues. V lost 5 bases and J lost 2, with 10 bases in between. Looked up from germline, CDR1 is MNHNS and CDR2 is SASEGT. CDR3 loop: CASSSYGAYEQYF. The CDR3, as DNA: TGTGCCAGCAGTTCCTACGGTGCCTACGAGCAGTACTTC.